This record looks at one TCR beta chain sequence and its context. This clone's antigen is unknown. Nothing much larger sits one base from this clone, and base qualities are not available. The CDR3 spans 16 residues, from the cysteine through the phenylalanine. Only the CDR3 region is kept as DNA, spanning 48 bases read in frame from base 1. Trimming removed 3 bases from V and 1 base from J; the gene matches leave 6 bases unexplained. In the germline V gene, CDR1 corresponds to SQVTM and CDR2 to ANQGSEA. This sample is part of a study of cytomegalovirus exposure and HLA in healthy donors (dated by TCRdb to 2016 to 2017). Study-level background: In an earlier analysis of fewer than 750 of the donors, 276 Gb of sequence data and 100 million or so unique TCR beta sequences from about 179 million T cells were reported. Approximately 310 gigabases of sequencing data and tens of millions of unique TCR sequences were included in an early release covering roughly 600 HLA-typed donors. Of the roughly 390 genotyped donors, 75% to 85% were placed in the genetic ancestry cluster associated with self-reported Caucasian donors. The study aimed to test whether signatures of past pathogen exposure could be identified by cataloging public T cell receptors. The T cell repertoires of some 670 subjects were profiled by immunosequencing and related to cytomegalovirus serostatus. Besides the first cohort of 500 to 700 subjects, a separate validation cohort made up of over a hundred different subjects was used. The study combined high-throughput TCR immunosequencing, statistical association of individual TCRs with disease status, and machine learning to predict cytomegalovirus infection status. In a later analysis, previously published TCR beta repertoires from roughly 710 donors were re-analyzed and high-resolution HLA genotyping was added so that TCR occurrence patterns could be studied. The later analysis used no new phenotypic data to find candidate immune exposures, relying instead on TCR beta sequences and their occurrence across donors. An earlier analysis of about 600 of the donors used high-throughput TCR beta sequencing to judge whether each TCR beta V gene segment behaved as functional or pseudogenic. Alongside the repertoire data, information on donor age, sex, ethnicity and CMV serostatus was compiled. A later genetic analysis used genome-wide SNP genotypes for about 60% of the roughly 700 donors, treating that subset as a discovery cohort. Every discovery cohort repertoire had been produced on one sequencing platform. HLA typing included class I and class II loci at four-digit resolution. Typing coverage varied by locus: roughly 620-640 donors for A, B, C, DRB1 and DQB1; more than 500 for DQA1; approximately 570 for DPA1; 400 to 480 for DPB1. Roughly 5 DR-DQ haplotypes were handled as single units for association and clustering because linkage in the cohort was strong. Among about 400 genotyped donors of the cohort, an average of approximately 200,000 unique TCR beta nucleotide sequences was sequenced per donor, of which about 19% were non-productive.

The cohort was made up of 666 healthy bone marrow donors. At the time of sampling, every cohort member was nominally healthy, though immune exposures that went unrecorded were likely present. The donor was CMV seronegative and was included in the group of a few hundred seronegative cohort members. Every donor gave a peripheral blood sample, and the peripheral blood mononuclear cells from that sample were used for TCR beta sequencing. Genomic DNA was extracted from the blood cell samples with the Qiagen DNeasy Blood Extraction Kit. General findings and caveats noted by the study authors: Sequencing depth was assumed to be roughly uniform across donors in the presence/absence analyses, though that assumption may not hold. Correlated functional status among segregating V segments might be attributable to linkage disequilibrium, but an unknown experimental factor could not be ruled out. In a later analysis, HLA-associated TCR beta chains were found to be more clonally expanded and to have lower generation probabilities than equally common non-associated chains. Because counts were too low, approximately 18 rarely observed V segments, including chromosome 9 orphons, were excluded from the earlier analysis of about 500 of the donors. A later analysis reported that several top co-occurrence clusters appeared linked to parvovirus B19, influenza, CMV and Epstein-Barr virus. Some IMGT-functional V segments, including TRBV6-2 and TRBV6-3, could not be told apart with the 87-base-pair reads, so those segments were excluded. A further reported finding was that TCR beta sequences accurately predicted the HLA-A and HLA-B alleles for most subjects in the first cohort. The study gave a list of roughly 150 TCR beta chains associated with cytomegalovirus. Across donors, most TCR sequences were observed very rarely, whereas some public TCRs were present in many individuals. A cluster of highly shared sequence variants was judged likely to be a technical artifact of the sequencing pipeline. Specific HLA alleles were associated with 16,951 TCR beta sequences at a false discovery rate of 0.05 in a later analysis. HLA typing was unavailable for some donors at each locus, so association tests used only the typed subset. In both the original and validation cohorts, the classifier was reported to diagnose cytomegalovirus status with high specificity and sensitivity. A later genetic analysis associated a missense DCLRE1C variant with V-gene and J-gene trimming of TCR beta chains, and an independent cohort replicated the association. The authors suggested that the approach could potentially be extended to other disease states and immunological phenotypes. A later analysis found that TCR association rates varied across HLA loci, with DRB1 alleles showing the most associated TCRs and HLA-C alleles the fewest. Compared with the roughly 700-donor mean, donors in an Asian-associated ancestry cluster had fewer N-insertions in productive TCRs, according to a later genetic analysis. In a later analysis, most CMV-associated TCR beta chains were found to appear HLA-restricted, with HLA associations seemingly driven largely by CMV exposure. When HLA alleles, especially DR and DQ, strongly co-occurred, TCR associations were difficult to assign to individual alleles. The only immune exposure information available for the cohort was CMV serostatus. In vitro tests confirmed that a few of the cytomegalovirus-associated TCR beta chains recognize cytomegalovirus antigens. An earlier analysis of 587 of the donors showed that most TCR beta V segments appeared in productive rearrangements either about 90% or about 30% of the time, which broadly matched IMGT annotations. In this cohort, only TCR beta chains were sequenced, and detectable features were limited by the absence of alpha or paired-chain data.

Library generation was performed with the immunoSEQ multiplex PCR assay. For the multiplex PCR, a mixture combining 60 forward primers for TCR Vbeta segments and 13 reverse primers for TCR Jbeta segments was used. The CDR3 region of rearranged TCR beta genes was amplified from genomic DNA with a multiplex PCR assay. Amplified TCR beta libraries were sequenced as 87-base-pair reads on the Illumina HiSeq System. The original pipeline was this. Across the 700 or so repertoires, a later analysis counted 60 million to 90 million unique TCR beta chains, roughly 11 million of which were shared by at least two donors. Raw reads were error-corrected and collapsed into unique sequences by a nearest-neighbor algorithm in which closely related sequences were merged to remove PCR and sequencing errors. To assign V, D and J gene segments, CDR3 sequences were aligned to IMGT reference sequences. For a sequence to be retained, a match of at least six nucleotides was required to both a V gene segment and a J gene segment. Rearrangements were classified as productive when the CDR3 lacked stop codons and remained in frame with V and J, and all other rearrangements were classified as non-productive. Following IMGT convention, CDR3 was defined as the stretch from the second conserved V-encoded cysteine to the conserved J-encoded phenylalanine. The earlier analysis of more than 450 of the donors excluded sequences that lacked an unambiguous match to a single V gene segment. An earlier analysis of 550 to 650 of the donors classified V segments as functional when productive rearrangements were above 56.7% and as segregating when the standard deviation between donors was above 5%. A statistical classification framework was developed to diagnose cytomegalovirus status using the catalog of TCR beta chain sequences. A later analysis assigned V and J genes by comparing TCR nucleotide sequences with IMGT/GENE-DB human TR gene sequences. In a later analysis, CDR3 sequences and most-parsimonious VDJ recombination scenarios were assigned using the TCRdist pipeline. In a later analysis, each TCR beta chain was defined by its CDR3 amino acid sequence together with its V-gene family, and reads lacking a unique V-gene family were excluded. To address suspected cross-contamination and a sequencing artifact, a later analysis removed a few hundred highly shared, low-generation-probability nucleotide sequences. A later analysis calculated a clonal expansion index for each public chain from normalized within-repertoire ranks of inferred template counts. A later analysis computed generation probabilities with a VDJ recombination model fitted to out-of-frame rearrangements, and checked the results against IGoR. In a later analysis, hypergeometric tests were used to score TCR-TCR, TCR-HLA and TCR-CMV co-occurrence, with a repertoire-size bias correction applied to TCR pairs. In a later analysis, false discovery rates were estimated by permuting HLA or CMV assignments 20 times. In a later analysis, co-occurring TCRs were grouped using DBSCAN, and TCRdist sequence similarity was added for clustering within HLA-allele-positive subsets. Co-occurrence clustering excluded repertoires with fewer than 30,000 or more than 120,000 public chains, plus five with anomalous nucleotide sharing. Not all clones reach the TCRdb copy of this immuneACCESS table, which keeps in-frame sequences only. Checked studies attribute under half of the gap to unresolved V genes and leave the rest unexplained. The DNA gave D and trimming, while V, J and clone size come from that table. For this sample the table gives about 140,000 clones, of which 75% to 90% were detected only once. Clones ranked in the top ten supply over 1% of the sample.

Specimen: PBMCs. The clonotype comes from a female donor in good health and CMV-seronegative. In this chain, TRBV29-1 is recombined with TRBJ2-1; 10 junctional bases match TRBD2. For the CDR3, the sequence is CSVESAGGPSYNEQFF. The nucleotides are TGCAGCGTTGAGTCAGCGGGAGGGCCGTCCTACAATGAGCAGTTCTTC.